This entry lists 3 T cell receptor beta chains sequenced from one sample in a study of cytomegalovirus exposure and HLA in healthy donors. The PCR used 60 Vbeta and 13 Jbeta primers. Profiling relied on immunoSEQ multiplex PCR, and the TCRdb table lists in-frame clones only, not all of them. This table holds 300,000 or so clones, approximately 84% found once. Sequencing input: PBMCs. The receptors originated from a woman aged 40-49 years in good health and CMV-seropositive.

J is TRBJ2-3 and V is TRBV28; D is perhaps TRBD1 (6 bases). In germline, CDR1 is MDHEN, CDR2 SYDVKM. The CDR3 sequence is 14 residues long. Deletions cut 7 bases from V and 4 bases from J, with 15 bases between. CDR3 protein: CASTQGTFSDTQYF. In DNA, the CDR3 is TGTGCCAGCACCCAAGGGACATTTTCAGATACGCAGTATTTT.

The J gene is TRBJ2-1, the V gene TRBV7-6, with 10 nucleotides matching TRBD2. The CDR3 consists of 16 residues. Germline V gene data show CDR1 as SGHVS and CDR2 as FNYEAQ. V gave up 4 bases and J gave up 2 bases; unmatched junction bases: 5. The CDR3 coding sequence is TGTGCCAGCAGCTATATAGCGGGAGGCGCCTACAATGAGCAGTTCTTC. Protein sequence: CASSYIAGGAYNEQFF. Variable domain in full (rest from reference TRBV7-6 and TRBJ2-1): GAGVSQSPRYKVTKRGQDVALRCDPISGHVSLYWYRQALGQGPEFLTYFNYEAQQDKSGLPNDRFSAERPEGSISTLTIQRTEQRDSAMYRCASSYIAGGAYNEQFFGPGTRLTVL.

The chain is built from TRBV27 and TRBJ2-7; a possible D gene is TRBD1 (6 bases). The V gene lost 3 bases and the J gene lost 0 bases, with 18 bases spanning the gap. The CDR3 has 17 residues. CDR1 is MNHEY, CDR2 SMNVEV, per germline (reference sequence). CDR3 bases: TGTGCCAGCAGTTTCGCGAGGGACACACGATTCTCCTACGAGCAGTACTTC. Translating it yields CASSFARDTRFSYEQYF.